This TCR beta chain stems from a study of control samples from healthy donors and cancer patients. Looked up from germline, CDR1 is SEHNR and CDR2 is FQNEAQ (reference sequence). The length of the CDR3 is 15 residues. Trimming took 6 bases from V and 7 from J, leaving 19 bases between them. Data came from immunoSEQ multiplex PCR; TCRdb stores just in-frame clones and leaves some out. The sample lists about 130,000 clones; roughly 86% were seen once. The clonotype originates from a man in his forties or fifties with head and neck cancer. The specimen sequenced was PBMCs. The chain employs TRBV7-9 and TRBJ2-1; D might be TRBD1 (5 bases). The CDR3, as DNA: TGTGCCAGCAGGTATTTAATGGGGCGAGGAAATGAGCAGTTCTTC. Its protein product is CASRYLMGRGNEQFF. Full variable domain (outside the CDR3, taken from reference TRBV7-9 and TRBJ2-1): DTGVSQNPRHKITKRGQNVTFRCDPISEHNRLYWYRQTLGQGPEFLTYFQNEAQLEKSRLLSDRFSAERPKGSFSTLEIQRTEQGDSAMYLCASRYLMGRGNEQFFGPGTRLTVL.